One and the same sample provided the 23 T cell receptor beta chains below, sequenced in a study of cytomegalovirus exposure and HLA in healthy donors. A multiplex PCR was run with 60 Vbeta primers and 13 Jbeta primers. TCRdb's table, derived via immunoSEQ multiplex PCR, lists solely in-frame clones and lacks some. The sample carries 120,000 to 150,000 clones, roughly three quarters recorded once. The sample taken for sequencing was PBMCs. The receptors were gathered from a female donor in good health and CMV-seronegative.

This clone came up a few times. The chain combines TRBV7-9 with TRBJ2-1; D not certain. The CDR3 consists of 15 residues. Trimming took 1 base from V and 0 from J, leaving 7 bases between them. Germline assignment: CDR1 SEHNR and CDR2 FQNEAQ (reference sequence). This chain's CDR3 is CASSLVVGSYNEQFF. CDR3 bases: TGTGCCAGCAGCTTAGTTGTCGGCTCCTACAATGAGCAGTTCTTC.

This clone has more than one count but fewer than ten. The V call is TRBV2, the J call TRBJ2-7; TRBD2 matches at 8 bases. The V gene end was trimmed by 6 bases and the J gene end by 9 bases; junction bases not matched to a gene: 19. Germline V gene data show CDR1 as SNHLY and CDR2 as FYNNEI. This CDR3 region has 16 residues. The CDR3 spells CASSYLAVIAGPRQYF. In nucleotides, the CDR3 is TGTGCCAGCAGCTACCTTGCGGTAATAGCGGGGCCCAGGCAGTACTTC.

V is TRBV19 and J is TRBJ2-7; D is possibly TRBD1 (6 bases). Per germline, CDR1 LNHDA and CDR2 SQIVND (reference sequence). This CDR3 contains 15 residues. The V and J ends lost 5 bases and 1 base respectively, with 15 bases between them. The chain's CDR3 is CASSPSNRDSYEQYF. Written as DNA, the CDR3 is TGTGCCAGTAGTCCATCAAACAGGGATTCCTACGAGCAGTACTTC. The whole variable domain, filled in from reference TRBV19 and TRBJ2-7, reads DGGITQSPKYLFRKEGQNVTLSCEQNLNHDAMYWYRQDPGQGLRLIYYSQIVNDFQKGDIAEGYSVSREKKESFPLTVTSAQKNPTAFYLCASSPSNRDSYEQYFGPGTRLTVT.

The chain carries TRBV6-5 and TRBJ1-1; maybe TRBD1 (5 bases). The CDR3 extends over 15 amino acids. CDR1 and CDR2 from the germline V gene are MNHEY and SVGAGI. V was cut by 0 bases and J by 4 bases, with 12 bases left in between. The CDR3 DNA reads TGTGCCAGCAGTTACTCGACAGAGAGAGGCACTGAAGCTTTCTTT. This gives the protein CASSYSTERGTEAFF.

CDR3 bases: TGTGCCAGCAGTAAGCCCCTGGATTCACCCCTCCACTTT. Residues: CASSKPLDSPLHF. This chain links TRBV6-6 with TRBJ1-6; D gene ambiguous. The CDR3 extends over 13 amino acids. V was cut by 5 bases and J by 8 bases, with 10 bases left in between. Germline CDR1 and CDR2: MNHNY and SVGAGI (reference sequence).

This clone was detected only a few times. V is TRBV4-1 and J is TRBJ2-6; no definite D call. Germline V gene data show CDR1 as MGHRA and CDR2 as YSYEKL. With 0 bases removed from V and 0 bases from J, the gap between germline ends came to 12 bases. CDR3 length: 18 amino acids. The CDR3 region has the DNA TGCGCCAGCAGCCAAGATCTTTACAGAATCTCTGGGGCCAACGTCCTGACTTTC. This codes for CASSQDLYRISGANVLTF.

The genes are TRBV6-6 and TRBJ2-7; 7 bases fit TRBD1. V was pared by 6 bases and J by 1 base, with 9 bases of the junction left unmatched. Germline-derived CDR1 and CDR2 are MNHNY and SVGAGI (reference sequence). This CDR3 has 15 residues. The CDR3 is CASRGVQGISYEQYF. The CDR3 bases are TGTGCCAGCAGGGGAGTACAGGGGATTTCCTACGAGCAGTACTTC.

This chain links TRBV5-4 with TRBJ2-5; 9 bases are a match to TRBD1. J was trimmed by 4 bases and V by 4 bases; bases with no gene match: 11. The CDR3 consists of 16 residues. Per the germline V gene, CDR1 is SGHNT and CDR2 is YYREEE (reference sequence). The DNA of the CDR3 is TGTGCCAGCAGCGTCAGACAGGGGGGGTTGATAGAGACCCAGTACTTC. Translated: CASSVRQGGLIETQYF. Filled out from reference TRBV5-4 and TRBJ2-5, the complete variable domain reads ETGVTQSPTHLIKTRGQQVTLRCSSQSGHNTVSWYQQALGQGPQFIFQYYREEENGRGNFPPRFSGLQFPNYSSELNVNALELDDSALYLCASSVRQGGLIETQYFGPGTRLLVL.

CDR3 amino acids: CASSPQGQGFEKLFF. In DNA, the CDR3 is TGTGCCAGCAGCCCCCAGGGACAGGGTTTTGAAAAACTGTTTTTT. The chain couples TRBV13 to TRBJ1-4; TRBD1 aligns across 9 bases. The ends lost 5 bases at V and 7 bases at J; junction bases unmatched: 8. The V gene's germline CDR1 is PRHDT and CDR2 FYEKMQ (reference sequence). This CDR3 is 15 amino acids long.

V usage is TRBV6-5 and J usage is TRBJ2-1, with D possibly matching TRBD2 (6 bases). Germline loops: CDR1 MNHEY, CDR2 SVGAGI. V dropped 4 bases and J dropped 2 bases, with 9 bases sitting between them. The CDR3 totals 14 residues. The CDR3 DNA reads as TGTGCCAGCAGTTCCGGGGGACCCTACAATGAGCAGTTCTTC. Its protein is CASSSGGPYNEQFF.

The table lists this clone with a few counts. The chain recombines TRBV27 with TRBJ2-7; 7 positions match TRBD2. The CDR3 length is 15 residues. With V trimmed by 6 bases and J by 1 base, 9 bases remained unmatched. CDR1 and CDR2 from the germline V gene are MNHEY and SMNVEV (reference sequence). DNA of the CDR3: TGTGCCAGCAGGGCCTTGGGGGAGGGGTCCTACGAGCAGTACTTC. Translation gives CASRALGEGSYEQYF.

The rearrangement joins TRBV13 to TRBJ1-2; 8 bases match TRBD1. The germline V gene has CDR1 PRHDT and CDR2 FYEKMQ (reference sequence). The CDR3 extends over 14 amino acids. V lost 4 bases and J lost 4; bases outside the gene matches: 5. The CDR3, as DNA: TGTGCCAGCAGCTACCGGGACAGGAGCTATGGCTACACCTTC. This sequence encodes CASSYRDRSYGYTF.

The chain has TRBV28 and TRBJ2-5; TRBD1 aligns across 7 bases. Germline trimming cut 8 bases from V and 2 bases from J; bases unmatched to any gene: 14. This CDR3 is 16 amino acids long. In germline, CDR1 is MDHEN, CDR2 SYDVKM. The CDR3 coding sequence is TGTGCCAGCCGATTACACAAGGGGACAGCACAAGAGACCCAGTACTTC. This encodes CASRLHKGTAQETQYF.

This clone was observed once. This sequence joins TRBV4-1 and TRBJ2-3; D gene unclear. Germline V gene data show CDR1 as MGHRA and CDR2 as YSYEKL. V lost 0 bases and J lost 0, with 10 bases in between. This CDR3 spans 16 amino acids. CDR3 in amino acids: CASSQEGFTSTDTQYF. The CDR3 DNA reads as TGCGCCAGCAGCCAAGAGGGCTTTACTAGCACAGATACGCAGTATTTT.

The rearrangement links TRBV28 to TRBJ1-2; the match to TRBD1 covers 7 bases. Germline trimming cut 6 bases from V and 7 bases from J; bases unmatched to any gene: 8. Germline CDR1 and CDR2: MDHEN and SYDVKM. The CDR3 has 13 residues. Here the CDR3 reads CASSFQQGRGYTF. The CDR3 DNA is TGTGCCAGCAGCTTTCAACAGGGGCGTGGCTACACCTTC.

The chain recombines TRBV5-1 with TRBJ1-5; D gene uncertain. Germline CDR1 reads SGHRS; CDR2 reads YFSETQ. Trimming stripped 1 base from V and 4 bases from J, with 6 bases between. The CDR3 is 13 amino acids. The CDR3 region is CASSLTRNQPQHF. In DNA form, the CDR3 reads TGCGCCAGCAGCTTGACCAGGAATCAGCCCCAGCATTTT.

The rearrangement joins TRBV2 to TRBJ1-4; D ambiguous. The V and J ends lost 6 bases and 6 bases respectively, with 11 bases between them. This CDR3 has 13 amino acids. Germline lookup yields CDR1 SNHLY and CDR2 FYNNEI. The CDR3 DNA reads as TGTGCCAGCAGACCGCCGGGAGATGAAAAACTGTTTTTT. This gives the protein CASRPPGDEKLFF.

V usage is TRBV27 and J usage is TRBJ1-5, with 7 bases aligning to TRBD1. Germline V gives CDR1 MNHEY, CDR2 SMNVEV (reference sequence). The CDR3 totals 15 residues. The J segment lost 4 bases and the V segment lost 0 bases, leaving 3 bases of the junction unmatched. The CDR3 DNA reads TGTGCCAGCAGTTTATCAGGGGGCGAGAATCAGCCCCAGCATTTT. Residues: CASSLSGGENQPQHF.

This clone has more than one count but fewer than ten. This rearrangement joins TRBV7-2 to TRBJ2-7, with D maybe TRBD1 (6 bases). This CDR3 has 13 amino acids. Germline CDR1 and CDR2: SGHTA and FQGNSA. V was shortened by 5 bases and J by 3 bases, with 11 bases between the two germline ends. CDR3 nucleotides: TGTGCCAGCAGCCCCCGGACAGTCTACGAGCAGTACTTC. This translates into CASSPRTVYEQYF.

The CDR3 sequence: CASSSDRNEQFF. The CDR3 nucleotides read TGTGCCAGTAGTTCGGACAGAAATGAGCAGTTCTTC. This rearrangement joins TRBV19 to TRBJ2-1, with D possibly TRBD1 on 6 matching bases. The CDR3 consists of 12 residues. V gave up 5 bases and J gave up 7 bases, with 9 bases separating them. Germline V gene data show CDR1 as LNHDA and CDR2 as SQIVND (reference sequence).

The chain recombines TRBV7-3 with TRBJ1-1; TRBD1 might be the D (5 bases). V dropped 5 bases and J dropped 3 bases, with 10 bases sitting between them. The CDR3 totals 13 residues. Per germline, CDR1 SGHTA and CDR2 FQGTGA. Written as DNA, the CDR3 is TGTGCCAGCAGCCGCGGGGGGTACACTGAAGCTTTCTTT. It yields the protein CASSRGGYTEAFF.

The chain links TRBV25-1 to TRBJ2-7; 11 nucleotides match TRBD1. CDR1 and CDR2 from the germline V gene are MGHDK and SYGVNS. The CDR3 is 15 residues long. Losses at the gene ends were 4 bases for V and 6 bases for J; bases not matched to a gene: 8. CDR3 sequence reads: CASSVQGTGGPEQYF. The CDR3 region has the DNA TGTGCCAGCAGTGTCCAAGGGACAGGGGGGCCCGAGCAGTACTTC.

The chain couples TRBV27 to TRBJ1-6; possibly TRBD1 for D (5 bases). The CDR3 has 16 residues. V was cut by 0 bases and J by 8 bases, with 14 bases left in between. Germline V gene sequence: CDR1 MNHEY, CDR2 SMNVEV (reference sequence). The CDR3 region is CASSLSPAGMYSPLHF. Written as DNA, the CDR3 is TGTGCCAGCAGTTTATCCCCGGCAGGGATGTATTCACCCCTCCACTTT.